This TCR beta chain derives from a study of T cells in Graves' hyperthyroidism and ophthalmopathy (dated by TCRdb to the late 2010s). Turning to the overall study: Peripheral blood samples were taken at the time of initial diagnosis, prior to any treatment. The 80 to 100 discovery patients were randomly divided into training and test sets at a 7:3 ratio. Following sampling, methimazole starting at 30 mg daily was given to hyperthyroidism patients, and high-dose intravenous methylprednisolone was given to ophthalmopathy patients. Whether ophthalmopathy could be predicted prospectively was tested in an independent validation cohort made up of 18 to 20 hyperthyroidism patients plus 17 patients who later progressed to ophthalmopathy. A discovery cohort of about 100 patients, roughly 40 with Graves' ophthalmopathy and about 58 with stable Graves' hyperthyroidism, was used to find distinguishing TCR V-J signatures. TCR Vbeta CDR3 sequencing of roughly 140 peripheral blood samples (roughly 43 ophthalmopathy, over 70 hyperthyroidism and around 17 progressor patients) is reported in the paper. Thyroid tissue and blood T-cell repertoires from six Graves' hyperthyroidism patients were also compared in the study. Overall results and qualifications from the work: A 13 V-J signature model separated ophthalmopathy from stable hyperthyroidism, with approximately 87% sensitivity and about 81% specificity in cross-validation and 80%/75% in testing. Most expanded thyroid clonotypes (frequency above 0.001) were also found in blood, which suggests that blood repertoires may mirror thyroid immune responses. In validation, progression to ophthalmopathy was predicted by the model with about 70% sensitivity and 72% to 85% specificity, a median of roughly 6.4 months before onset. Sample size was not statistically predetermined, and blinding of investigators to group allocation was not performed.

This clonotype has at least ten counts. Its cognate antigen has yet to be identified. Per-base quality was not reported, and no clone a single base away is much larger than it. There are 15 amino acids in the CDR3, from cysteine to phenylalanine inclusive. The DNA shown is the 45-base CDR3, in frame from base 1. Reading the germline V gene (reference sequence) gives CDR1 SEHNR and CDR2 FQNEAQ. V was cut back by 5 bases and J by 6 bases, leaving a gap of 19 bases between them. Amplification of TCR beta CDR3 regions was carried out from RNA transcripts. For the first round of RT-PCR on the TCR CDR3, the HTBI primer set was used together with the Qiagen OneStep RT-PCR kit. Libraries were constructed in a second round of multiplex PCR, after which size selection and purification were performed. Paired-end sequencing of the libraries was performed with 100 bp reads on an Illumina HiSeq2000. On the authors' methods: SOAPnuke was used to process the raw data, removing reads that contained adapters or uncalled bases, had a mean Phred below 15, or lacked an exact match to the constant primer or identifier. High-quality paired reads were merged with COPE v1.2.5, and unique nucleotide sequences were defined as clonotypes. MiTCR v1.1 was used to align clonotypes to the IMGT TRBV, TRBD and TRBJ reference segments. The analysis was restricted to V-J combinations with a frequency above 0.0001, which together covered 99% to 99.2% of the repertoires. The TCS score was defined as F50 (clonal expansion) divided by E x V (chaos), with BLOSUM62-based TCRdist calculated between CDR3 peptides within each V-J. Welch's t-statistics and random forest reduced approximately 520 V-J features to about 13, which were used in a naive Bayes classifier (R e1071). The similarity between thyroid and blood repertoires was quantified using the Morisita-Horn index. TCRdb handled the public reads itself, with Q25 trimming in fastp and clone calling in MiXCR, and kept productive beta chains. CDR3 protein sequences are deduplicated, and each keeps its most common genes and DNA. V and J calls and clone size were set by TCRdb, not the authors. The sample table contains 750,000 to 950,000 distinct CDR3 sequences; only one count was recorded for about 38% of them. The top ten hold 8.9% of the sample.

A patient counted as having stable Graves' hyperthyroidism if no progression to ophthalmopathy occurred over 18 months of follow-up. Hyperthyroidism patients were aged 18 to 65 years and newly diagnosed, with disease duration of less than 2 months. The study excluded patients with uncontrolled infections, other autoimmune diseases, pregnancy or lactation. Diagnoses were based on clinical symptoms, serum thyroxine and TRAb, thyroid ultrasound and orbital computed tomography. Ficoll-Paque density gradient centrifugation was used to isolate PBMCs from around 10 ml of fresh peripheral blood. Total RNA was extracted with Trizol reagent, and quality was checked on an Agilent 2100 Bioanalyzer.

The TCR was taken from a man younger than 35 with Graves' hyperthyroidism. This chain is built from TRBV7-9 and TRBJ1-2; possibly the D gene is TRBD1, per 6 matching bases. Material for sequencing was blood. The CDR3 amino acid sequence is: CASSPEEQGGDGYTF. The bases are TGTGCCAGCAGCCCCGAAGAACAGGGAGGCGATGGCTACACCTTC.